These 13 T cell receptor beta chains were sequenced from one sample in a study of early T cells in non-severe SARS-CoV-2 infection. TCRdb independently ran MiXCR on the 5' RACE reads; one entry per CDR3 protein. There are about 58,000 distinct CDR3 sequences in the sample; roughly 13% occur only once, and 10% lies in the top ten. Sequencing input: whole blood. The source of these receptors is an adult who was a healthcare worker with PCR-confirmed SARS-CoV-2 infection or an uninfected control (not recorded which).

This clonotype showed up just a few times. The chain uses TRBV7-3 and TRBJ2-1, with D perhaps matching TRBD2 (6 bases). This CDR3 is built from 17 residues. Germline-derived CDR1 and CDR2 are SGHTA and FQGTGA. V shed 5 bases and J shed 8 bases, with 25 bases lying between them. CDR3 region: CASSLTSGPTRVHEQFF. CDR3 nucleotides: TGTGCCAGCAGCCTCACAAGCGGGCCCACACGTGTGCATGAGCAGTTCTTC.

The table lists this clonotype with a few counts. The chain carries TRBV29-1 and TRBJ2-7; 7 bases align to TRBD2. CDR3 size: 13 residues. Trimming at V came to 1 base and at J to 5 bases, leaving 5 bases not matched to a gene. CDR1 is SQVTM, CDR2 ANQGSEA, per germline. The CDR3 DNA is TGCAGCGTTGAAGTTGGAGGGAGGGACGAGCAGTACTTC. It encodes CSVEVGGRDEQYF.

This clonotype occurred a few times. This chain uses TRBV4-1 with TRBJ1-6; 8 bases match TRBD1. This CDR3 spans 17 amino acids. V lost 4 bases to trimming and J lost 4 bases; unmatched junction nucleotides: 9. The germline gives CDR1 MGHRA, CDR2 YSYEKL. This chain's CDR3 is CASSPWDRKVYNSPLHF. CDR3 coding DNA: TGCGCCAGCAGCCCCTGGGACAGGAAGGTGTATAATTCACCCCTCCACTTT.

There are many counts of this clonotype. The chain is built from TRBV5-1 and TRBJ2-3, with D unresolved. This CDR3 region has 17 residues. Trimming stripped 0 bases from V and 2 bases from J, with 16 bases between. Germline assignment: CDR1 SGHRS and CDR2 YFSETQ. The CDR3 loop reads CASSLGRVPSSTDTQYF. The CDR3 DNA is TGCGCCAGCAGCTTGGGAAGGGTCCCTTCTTCCACAGATACGCAGTATTTT.

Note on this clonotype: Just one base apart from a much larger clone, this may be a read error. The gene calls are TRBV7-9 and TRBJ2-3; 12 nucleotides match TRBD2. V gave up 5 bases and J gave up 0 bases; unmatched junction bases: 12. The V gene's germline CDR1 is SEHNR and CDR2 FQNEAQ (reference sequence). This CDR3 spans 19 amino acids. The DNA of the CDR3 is TGTGCCAGCAGCGGACGACTAGCGGGAGAGCTTCTGAGCACAGATACGCAGTATTTT. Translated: CASSGRLAGELLSTDTQYF.

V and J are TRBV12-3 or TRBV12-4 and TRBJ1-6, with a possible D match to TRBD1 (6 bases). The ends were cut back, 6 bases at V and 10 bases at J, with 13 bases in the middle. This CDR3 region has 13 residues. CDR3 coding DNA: TGTGCCAGCAGCCAACAGGGATACTCACCCCTCCACTTT. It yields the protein CASSQQGYSPLHF.

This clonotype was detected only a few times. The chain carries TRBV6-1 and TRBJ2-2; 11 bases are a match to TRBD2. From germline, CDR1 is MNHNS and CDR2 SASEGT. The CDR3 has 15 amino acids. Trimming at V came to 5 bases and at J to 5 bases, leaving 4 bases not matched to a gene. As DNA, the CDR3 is TGTGCCAGCAGTACTGGGACTAGCGGAACCGGGGAGCTGTTTTTT. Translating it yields CASSTGTSGTGELFF.

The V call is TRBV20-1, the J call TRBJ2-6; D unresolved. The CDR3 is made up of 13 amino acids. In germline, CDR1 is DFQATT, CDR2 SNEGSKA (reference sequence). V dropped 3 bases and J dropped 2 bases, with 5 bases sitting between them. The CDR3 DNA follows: TGCAGTGCTAGGACTGCTGGGGCCAACGTCCTGACTTTC. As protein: CSARTAGANVLTF.

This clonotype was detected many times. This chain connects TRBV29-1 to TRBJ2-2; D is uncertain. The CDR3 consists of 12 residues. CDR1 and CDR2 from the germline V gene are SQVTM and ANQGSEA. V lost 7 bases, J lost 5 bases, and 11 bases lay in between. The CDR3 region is CSGPGPTGELFF. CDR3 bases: TGCAGCGGGCCGGGCCCTACCGGGGAGCTGTTTTTT.

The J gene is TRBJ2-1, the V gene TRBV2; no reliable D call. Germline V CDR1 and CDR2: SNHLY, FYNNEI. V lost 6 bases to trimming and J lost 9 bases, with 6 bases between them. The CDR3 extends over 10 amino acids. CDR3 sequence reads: CASRWVEQFF. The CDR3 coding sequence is TGTGCCAGCAGATGGGTTGAGCAGTTCTTC.

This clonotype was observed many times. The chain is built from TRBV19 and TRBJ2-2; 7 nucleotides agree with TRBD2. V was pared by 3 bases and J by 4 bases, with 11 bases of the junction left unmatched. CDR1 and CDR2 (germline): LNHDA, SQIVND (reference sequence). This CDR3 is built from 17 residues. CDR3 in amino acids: CASSILPAGVSTGELFF. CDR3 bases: TGTGCCAGTAGTATCCTGCCGGCGGGAGTGAGCACCGGGGAGCTGTTTTTT.

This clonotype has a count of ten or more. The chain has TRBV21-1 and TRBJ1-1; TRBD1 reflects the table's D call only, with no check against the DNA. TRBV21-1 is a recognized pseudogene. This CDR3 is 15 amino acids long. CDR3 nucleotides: TGTGCCAGCAGCAAACGGAGGACAGGGAACACTGAAGCTTTCTTT. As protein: CASSKRRTGNTEAFF.

The CDR3 DNA follows: TGCAGCGTTGCCGCCAGGAGGTACAATGAGCAGTTCTTC. The encoded protein is CSVAARRYNEQFF. V is TRBV29-1 and J is TRBJ2-1, with D maybe TRBD2 (5 bases). The CDR3 has 13 residues. Between the trimmed V and J ends, which lost 4 bases and 4 bases, there was a span of 11 bases. Germline V gene lookup returns CDR1 SQVTM and CDR2 ANQGSEA.